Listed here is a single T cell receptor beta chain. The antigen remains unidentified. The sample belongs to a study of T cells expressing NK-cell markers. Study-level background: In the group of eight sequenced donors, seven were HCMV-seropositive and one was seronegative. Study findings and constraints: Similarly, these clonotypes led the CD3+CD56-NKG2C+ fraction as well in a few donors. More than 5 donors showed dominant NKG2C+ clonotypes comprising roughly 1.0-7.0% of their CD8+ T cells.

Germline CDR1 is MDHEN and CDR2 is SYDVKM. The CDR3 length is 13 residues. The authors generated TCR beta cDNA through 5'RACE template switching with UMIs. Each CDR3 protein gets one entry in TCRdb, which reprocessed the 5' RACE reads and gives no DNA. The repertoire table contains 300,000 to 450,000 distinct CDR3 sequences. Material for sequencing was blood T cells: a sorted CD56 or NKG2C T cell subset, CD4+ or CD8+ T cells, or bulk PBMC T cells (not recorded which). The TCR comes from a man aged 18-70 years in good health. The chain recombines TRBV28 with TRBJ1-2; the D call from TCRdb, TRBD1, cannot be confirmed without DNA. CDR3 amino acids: CASSRRQTYGYTF.